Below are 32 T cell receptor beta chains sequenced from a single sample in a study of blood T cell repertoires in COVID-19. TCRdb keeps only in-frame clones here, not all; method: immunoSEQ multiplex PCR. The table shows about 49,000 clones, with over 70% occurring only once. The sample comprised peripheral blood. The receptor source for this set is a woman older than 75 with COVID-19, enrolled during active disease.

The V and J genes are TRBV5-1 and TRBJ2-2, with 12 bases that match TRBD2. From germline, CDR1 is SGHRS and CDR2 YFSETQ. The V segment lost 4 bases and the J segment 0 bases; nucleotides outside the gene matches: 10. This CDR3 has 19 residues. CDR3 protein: CASSPWTSGDITNTGELFF. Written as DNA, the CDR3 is TGCGCCAGCAGCCCCTGGACTAGCGGGGATATTACGAACACCGGGGAGCTGTTTTTT. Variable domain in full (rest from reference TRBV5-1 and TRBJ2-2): KAGVTQTPRYLIKTRGQQVTLSCSPISGHRSVSWYQQTPGQGLQFLFEYFSETQRNKGNFPGRFSGRQFSNSRSEMNVSTLELGDSALYLCASSPWTSGDITNTGELFFGEGSRLTVL.

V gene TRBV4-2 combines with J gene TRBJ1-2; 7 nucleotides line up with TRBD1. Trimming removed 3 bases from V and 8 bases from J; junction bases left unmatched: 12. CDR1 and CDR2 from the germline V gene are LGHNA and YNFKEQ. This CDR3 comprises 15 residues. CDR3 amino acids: CASSQGDKGARGYTF. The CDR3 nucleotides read TGTGCCAGCAGCCAGGGGGACAAGGGGGCGCGAGGCTACACCTTC.

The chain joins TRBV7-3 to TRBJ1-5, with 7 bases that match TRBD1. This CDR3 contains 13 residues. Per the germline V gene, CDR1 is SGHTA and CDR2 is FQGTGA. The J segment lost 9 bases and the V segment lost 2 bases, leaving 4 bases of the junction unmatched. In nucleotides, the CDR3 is TGTGCCAGCAGCTTAGACAGGGAGGCGCCCCAGCATTTT. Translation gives CASSLDREAPQHF. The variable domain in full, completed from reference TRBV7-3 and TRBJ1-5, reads GAGVSQTPSNKVTEKGKYVELRCDPISGHTALYWYRQSLGQGPEFLIYFQGTGAADDSGLPNDRFFAVRPEGSVSTLKIQRTERGDSAVYLCASSLDREAPQHFGDGTRLSIL.

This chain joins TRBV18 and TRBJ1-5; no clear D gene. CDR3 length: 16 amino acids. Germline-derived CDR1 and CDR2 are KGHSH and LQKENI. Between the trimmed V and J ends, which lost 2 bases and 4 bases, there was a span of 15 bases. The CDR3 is CASSPAGIRTNQPQHF. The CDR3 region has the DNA TGTGCCAGCTCACCAGCGGGAATCCGTACGAATCAGCCCCAGCATTTT.

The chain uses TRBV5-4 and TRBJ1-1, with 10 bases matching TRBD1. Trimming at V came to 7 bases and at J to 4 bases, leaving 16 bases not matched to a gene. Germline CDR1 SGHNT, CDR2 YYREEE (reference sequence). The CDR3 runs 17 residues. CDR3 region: CASVTWTGGEVGTEAFF. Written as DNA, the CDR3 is TGTGCCAGCGTGACTTGGACAGGGGGGGAAGTCGGCACTGAAGCTTTCTTT.

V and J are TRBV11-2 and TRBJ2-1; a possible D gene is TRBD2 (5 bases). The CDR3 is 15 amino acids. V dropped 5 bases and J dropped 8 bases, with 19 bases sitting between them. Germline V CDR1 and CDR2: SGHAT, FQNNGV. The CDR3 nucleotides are TGTGCCAGCAGCCGATCGAGGGTGGTTGCGGATGAGCAGTTCTTC. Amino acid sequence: CASSRSRVVADEQFF.

The CDR3 DNA follows: TGTGCCAGTACCCCGCACCGCGGTGCCTACGAGCAGTACTTC. Protein sequence: CASTPHRGAYEQYF. V is TRBV19 and J is TRBJ2-7; D uncertain. CDR1 LNHDA and CDR2 SQIVND come from the germline V gene (reference sequence). Trimming stripped 7 bases from V and 2 bases from J, with 15 bases between. The CDR3 consists of 14 residues.

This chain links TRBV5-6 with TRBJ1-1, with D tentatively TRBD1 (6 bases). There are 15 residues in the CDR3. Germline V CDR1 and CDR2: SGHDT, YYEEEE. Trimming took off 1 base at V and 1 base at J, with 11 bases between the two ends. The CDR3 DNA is TGTGCCAGCAGCTTGCTTGGACAGACGAACACTGAAGCTTTCTTT. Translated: CASSLLGQTNTEAFF.

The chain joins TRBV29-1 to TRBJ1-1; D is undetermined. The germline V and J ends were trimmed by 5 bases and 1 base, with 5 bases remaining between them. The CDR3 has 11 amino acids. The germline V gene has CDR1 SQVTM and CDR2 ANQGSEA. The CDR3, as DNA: TGCAGCGTTCAAAAGAACACTGAAGCTTTCTTT. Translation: CSVQKNTEAFF.

CDR3 coding DNA: TGTGCCAGTAGTAATAGCCGGAATGAGCAGTTCTTC. Translated: CASSNSRNEQFF. The chain joins TRBV19 to TRBJ2-1; D unclear. The CDR3 contains 12 residues. CDR1 is LNHDA, CDR2 SQIVND, per germline (reference sequence). The ends were cut back, 4 bases at V and 7 bases at J, with 8 bases in the middle.

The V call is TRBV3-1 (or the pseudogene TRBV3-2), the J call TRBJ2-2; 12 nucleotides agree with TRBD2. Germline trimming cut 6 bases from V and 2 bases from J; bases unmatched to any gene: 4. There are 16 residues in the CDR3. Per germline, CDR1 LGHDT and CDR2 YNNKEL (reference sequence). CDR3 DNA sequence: TGTGCCAGCAGGCCTAGCGGGAGGGTTAACACCGGGGAGCTGTTTTTT. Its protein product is CASRPSGRVNTGELFF.

In DNA form, the CDR3 reads TGTGCCAGCAGACGACTCCAGAGCTCCTACAATGAGCAGTTCTTC. Its protein is CASRRLQSSYNEQFF. The chain carries TRBV6-5 and TRBJ2-1; D not resolved. Trimming pared 6 bases from V and 0 bases from J, leaving 12 bases between. This CDR3 has 15 residues. Germline V gene sequence: CDR1 MNHEY, CDR2 SVGAGI.

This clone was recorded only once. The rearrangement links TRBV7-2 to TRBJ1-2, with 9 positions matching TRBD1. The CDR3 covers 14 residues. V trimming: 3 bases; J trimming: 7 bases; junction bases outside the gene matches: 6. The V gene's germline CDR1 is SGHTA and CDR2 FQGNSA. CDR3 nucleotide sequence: TGTGCCAGCAGCTTCTCTTGGACAGGGGCTGGCTACACCTTC. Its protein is CASSFSWTGAGYTF. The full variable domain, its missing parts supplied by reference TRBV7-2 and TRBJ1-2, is GAGVSQSPSNKVTEKGKDVELRCDPISGHTALYWYRQSLGQGLEFLIYFQGNSAPDKSGLPSDRFSAERTGGSVSTLTIQRTQQEDSAVYLCASSFSWTGAGYTFGSGTRLTVV.

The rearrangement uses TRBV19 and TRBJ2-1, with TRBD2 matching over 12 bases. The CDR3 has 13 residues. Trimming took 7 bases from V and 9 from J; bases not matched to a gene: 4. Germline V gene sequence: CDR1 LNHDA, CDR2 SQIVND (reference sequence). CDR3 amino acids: CASKPSGGVEQFF. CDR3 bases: TGTGCCAGTAAGCCTAGCGGGGGGGTTGAGCAGTTCTTC.

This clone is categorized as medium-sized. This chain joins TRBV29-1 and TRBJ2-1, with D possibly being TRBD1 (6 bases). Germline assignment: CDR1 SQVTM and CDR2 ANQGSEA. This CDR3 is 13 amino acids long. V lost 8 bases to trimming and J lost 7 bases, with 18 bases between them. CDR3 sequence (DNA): TGCAGCTCTAGGGGGTATATGAATAATGAGCAGTTCTTC. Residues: CSSRGYMNNEQFF.

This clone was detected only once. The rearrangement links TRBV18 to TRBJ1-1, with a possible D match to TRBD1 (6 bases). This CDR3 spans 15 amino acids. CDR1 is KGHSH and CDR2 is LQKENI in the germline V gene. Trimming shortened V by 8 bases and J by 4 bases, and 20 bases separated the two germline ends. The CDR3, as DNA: TGTGCCAGCCGCGATGTGGGGGCGGTGGGCACTGAAGCTTTCTTT. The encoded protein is CASRDVGAVGTEAFF. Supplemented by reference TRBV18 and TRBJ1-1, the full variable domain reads NAGVMQNPRHLVRRRGQEARLRCSPMKGHSHVYWYRQLPEEGLKFMVYLQKENIIDESGMPKERFSAEFPKEGPSILRIQQVVRGDSAAYFCASRDVGAVGTEAFFGQGTRLTVV.

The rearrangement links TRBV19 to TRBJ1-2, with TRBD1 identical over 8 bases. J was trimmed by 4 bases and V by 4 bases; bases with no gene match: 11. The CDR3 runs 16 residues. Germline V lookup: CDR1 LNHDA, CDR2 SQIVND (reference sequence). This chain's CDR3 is CASSTPGQATSYGYTF. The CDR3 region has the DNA TGTGCCAGTAGTACTCCGGGACAGGCGACGTCCTATGGCTACACCTTC.

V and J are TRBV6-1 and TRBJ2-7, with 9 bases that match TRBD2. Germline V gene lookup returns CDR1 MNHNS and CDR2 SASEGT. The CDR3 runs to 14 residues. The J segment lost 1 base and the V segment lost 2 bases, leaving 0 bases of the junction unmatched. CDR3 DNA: TGTGCCAGCAGTGAAACTAGCGGGTCCTACGAGCAGTACTTC. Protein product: CASSETSGSYEQYF.

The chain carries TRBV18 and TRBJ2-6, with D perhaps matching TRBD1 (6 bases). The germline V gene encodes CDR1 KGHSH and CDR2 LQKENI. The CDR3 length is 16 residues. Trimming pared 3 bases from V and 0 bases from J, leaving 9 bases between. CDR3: CASSPRTDSGANVLTF. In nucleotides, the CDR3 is TGTGCCAGCTCACCTCGGACAGACTCTGGGGCCAACGTCCTGACTTTC.

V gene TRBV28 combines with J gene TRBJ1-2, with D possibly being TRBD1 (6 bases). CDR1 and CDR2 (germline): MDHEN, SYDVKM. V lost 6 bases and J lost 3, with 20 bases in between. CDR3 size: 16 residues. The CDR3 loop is CASRTTGHLRDYGYTF. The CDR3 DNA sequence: TGTGCCAGCAGGACGACAGGACACCTTCGCGACTATGGCTACACCTTC.

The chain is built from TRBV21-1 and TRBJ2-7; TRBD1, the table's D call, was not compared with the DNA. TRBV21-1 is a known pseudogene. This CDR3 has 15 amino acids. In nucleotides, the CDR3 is TGTGCCAGCAGCAAAGATAGGGGGAGTACCTACGAGCAGTACTTC. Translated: CASSKDRGSTYEQYF.

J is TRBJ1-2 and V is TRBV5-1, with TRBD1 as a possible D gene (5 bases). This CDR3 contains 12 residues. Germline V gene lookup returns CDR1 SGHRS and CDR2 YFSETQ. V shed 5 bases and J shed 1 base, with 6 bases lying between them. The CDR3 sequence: CASRGVNYGYTF. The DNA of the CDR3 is TGCGCCAGCAGAGGGGTTAACTATGGCTACACCTTC.

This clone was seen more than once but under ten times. The CDR3 DNA reads TGTGCCAGCAGCCCGGCCGGGACAGGGGGTTCCGACTACACCTTC. It codes for CASSPAGTGGSDYTF. The chain joins TRBV28 to TRBJ1-2; 11 nucleotides match TRBD1. J gave up 10 bases and V 6 bases, and 13 bases lay outside the gene matches. In germline, CDR1 is MDHEN, CDR2 SYDVKM. This CDR3 contains 15 residues.

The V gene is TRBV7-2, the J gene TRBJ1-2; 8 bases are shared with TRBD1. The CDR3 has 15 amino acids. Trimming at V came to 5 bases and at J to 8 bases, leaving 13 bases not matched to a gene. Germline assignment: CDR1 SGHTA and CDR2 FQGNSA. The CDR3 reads CASSPRTGSPGGYTF. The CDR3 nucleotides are TGTGCCAGCAGCCCGCGGACAGGGAGCCCGGGGGGCTACACCTTC.

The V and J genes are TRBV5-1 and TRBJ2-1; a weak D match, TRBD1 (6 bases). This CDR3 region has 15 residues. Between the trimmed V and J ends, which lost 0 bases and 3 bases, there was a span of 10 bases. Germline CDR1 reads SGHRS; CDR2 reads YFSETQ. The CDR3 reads CASSLEAGDYNEQFF. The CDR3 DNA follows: TGCGCCAGCAGCTTGGAGGCAGGGGACTACAATGAGCAGTTCTTC.

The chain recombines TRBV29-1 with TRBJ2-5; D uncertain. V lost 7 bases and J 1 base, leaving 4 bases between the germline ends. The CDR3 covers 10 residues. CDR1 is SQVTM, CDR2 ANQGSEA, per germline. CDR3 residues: CSAFQETQYF. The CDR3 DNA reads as TGCAGCGCCTTCCAAGAGACCCAGTACTTC.

CDR3 coding DNA: TGTGCCAGTAGTAAACGGGACTCCCCCTGGAATGAGCAGTTCTTC. This translates into CASSKRDSPWNEQFF. The chain recombines TRBV19 with TRBJ2-1, with a possible D match to TRBD2 (6 bases). The V and J ends lost 4 bases and 7 bases respectively, with 17 bases between them. CDR1 and CDR2 from the germline V gene are LNHDA and SQIVND (reference sequence). CDR3 length: 15 amino acids.

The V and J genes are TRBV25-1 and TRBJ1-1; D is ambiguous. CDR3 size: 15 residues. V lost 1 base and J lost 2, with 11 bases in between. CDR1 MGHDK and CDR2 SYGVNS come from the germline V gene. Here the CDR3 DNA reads TGTGCCAGCAGTGAATCGGTCAGGCAAAACACTGAAGCTTTCTTT. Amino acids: CASSESVRQNTEAFF.

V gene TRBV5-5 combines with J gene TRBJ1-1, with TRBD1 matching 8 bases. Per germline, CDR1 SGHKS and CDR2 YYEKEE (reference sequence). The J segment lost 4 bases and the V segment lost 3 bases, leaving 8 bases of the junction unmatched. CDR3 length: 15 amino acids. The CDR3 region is CASSSRTGIGTEAFF. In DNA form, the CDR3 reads TGTGCCAGCAGCTCCCGGACAGGGATAGGCACTGAAGCTTTCTTT.

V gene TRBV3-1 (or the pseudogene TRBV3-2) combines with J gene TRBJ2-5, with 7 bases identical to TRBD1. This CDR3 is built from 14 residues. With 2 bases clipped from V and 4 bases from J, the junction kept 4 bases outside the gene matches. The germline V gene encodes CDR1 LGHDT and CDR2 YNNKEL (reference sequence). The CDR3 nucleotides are TGTGCCAGCAGCCAAAACTACAGGGGAGAGACCCAGTACTTC. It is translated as CASSQNYRGETQYF.

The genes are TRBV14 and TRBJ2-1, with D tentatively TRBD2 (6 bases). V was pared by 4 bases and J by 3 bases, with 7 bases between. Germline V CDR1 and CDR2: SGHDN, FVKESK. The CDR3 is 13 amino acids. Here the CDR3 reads CASSPSDYNEQFF. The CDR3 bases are TGTGCCAGCAGCCCTAGCGACTACAATGAGCAGTTCTTC.

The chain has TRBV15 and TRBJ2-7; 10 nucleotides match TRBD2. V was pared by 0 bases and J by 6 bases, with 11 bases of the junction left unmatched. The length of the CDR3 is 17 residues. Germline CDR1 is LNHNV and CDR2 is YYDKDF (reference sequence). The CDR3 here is CATSRDGAASGRGEQYF. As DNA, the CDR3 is TGTGCCACCAGCAGAGATGGGGCGGCCAGCGGGAGGGGCGAGCAGTACTTC.